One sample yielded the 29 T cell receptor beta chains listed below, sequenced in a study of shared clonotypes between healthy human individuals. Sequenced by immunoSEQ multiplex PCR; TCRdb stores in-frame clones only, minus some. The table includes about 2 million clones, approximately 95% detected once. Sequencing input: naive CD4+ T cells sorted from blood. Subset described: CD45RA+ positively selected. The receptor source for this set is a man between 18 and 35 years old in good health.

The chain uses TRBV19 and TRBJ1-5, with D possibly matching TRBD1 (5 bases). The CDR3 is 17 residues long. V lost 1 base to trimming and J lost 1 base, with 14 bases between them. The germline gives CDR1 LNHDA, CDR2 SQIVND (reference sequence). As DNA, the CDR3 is TGTGCCAGTAGTATAGCTGGGGGGATGGGCAGCAATCAGCCCCAGCATTTT. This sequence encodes CASSIAGGMGSNQPQHF. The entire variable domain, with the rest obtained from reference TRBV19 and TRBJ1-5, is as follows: DGGITQSPKYLFRKEGQNVTLSCEQNLNHDAMYWYRQDPGQGLRLIYYSQIVNDFQKGDIAEGYSVSREKKESFPLTVTSAQKNPTAFYLCASSIAGGMGSNQPQHFGDGTRLSIL.

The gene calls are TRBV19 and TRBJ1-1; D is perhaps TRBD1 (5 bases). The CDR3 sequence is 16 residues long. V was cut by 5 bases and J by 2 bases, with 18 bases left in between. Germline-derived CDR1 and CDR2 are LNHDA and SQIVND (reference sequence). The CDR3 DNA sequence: TGTGCCAGTAGTTCAGCCCTAGGACACAGTAACACTGAAGCTTTCTTT. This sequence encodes CASSSALGHSNTEAFF.

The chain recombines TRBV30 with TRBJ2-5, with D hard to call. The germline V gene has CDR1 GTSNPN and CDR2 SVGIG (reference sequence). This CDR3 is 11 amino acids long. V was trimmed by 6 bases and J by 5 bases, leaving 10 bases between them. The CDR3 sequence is CACGRWETQYF. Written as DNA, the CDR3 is TGTGCCTGTGGACGGTGGGAGACCCAGTACTTC.

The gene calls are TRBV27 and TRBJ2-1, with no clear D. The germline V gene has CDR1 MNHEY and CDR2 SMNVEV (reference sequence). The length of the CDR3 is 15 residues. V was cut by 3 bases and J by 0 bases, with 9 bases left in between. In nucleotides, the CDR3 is TGTGCCAGCAGTTTGGCCTTTAGCTCCTACAATGAGCAGTTCTTC. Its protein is CASSLAFSSYNEQFF.

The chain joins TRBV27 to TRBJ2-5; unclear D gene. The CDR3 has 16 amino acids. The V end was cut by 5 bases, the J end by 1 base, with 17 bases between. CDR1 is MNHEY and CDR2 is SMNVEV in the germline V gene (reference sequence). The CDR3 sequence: CASSPSPAYIQETQYF. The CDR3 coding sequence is TGTGCCAGCAGTCCCAGTCCTGCGTATATCCAAGAGACCCAGTACTTC.

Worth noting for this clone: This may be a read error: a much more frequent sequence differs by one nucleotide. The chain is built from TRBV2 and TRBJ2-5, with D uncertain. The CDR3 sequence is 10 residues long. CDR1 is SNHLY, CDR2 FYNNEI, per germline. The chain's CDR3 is CASAVYEQHF. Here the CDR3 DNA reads TGTGCCAGTGCCGTCTACGAGCAGCACTTC.

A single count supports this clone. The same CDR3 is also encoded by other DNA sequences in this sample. DNA for the CDR3: TGTGCCAGCAGCCCCAGCAATGAGCAGTTCTTC. Translated, it gives CASSPSNEQFF. This chain uses TRBV6-6 with TRBJ2-1; no reliable D call. V was trimmed by 6 bases and J by 6 bases, leaving 6 bases between them. Per germline, CDR1 MNHNY and CDR2 SVGAGI (reference sequence). The CDR3 has 11 amino acids.

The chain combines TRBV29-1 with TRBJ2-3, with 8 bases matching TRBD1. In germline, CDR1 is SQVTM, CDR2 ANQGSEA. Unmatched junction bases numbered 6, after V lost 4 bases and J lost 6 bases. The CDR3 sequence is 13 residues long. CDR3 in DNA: TGCAGCGTTGCGCAGGGGGCCGGTGATACGCAGTATTTT. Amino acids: CSVAQGAGDTQYF.

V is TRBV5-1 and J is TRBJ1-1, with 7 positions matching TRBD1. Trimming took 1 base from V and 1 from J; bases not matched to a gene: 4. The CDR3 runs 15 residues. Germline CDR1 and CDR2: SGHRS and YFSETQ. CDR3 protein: CASSLIGQANTEAFF. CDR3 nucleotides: TGCGCCAGCAGCTTGATCGGACAGGCGAACACTGAAGCTTTCTTT.

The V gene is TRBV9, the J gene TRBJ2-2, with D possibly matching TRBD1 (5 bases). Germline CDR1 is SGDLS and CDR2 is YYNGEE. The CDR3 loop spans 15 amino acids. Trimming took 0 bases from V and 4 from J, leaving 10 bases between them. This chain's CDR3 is CASSVEAGPTGELFF. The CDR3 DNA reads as TGTGCCAGCAGCGTAGAGGCAGGGCCCACCGGGGAGCTGTTTTTT.

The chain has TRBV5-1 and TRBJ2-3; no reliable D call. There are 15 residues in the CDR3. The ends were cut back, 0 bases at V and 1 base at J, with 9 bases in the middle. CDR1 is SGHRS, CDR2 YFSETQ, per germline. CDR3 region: CASSLDPGRTDTQYF. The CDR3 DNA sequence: TGCGCCAGCAGCTTGGATCCCGGTCGCACAGATACGCAGTATTTT.

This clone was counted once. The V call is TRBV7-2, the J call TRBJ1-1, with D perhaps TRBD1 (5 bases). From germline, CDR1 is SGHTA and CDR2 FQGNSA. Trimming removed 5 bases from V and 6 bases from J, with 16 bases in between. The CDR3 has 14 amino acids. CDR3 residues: CASSESREQAEAFF. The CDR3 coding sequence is TGTGCCAGCAGCGAGAGCAGGGAGCAGGCTGAAGCTTTCTTT.

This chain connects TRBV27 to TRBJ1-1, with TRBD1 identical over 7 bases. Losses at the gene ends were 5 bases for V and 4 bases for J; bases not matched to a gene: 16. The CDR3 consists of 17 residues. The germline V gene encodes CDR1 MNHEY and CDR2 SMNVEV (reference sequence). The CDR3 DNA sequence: TGTGCCAGCAGTAGAACCCGGACAGGCCGGAGGGGCACTGAAGCTTTCTTT. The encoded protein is CASSRTRTGRRGTEAFF.

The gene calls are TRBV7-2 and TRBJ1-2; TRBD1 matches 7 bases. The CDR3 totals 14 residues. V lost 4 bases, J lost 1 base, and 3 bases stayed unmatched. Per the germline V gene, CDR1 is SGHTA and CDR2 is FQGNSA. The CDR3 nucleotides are TGTGCCAGCAGCTGGGACAGTATTAACTATGGCTACACCTTC. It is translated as CASSWDSINYGYTF. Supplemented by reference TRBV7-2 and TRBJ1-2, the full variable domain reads GAGVSQSPSNKVTEKGKDVELRCDPISGHTALYWYRQSLGQGLEFLIYFQGNSAPDKSGLPSDRFSAERTGGSVSTLTIQRTQQEDSAVYLCASSWDSINYGYTFGSGTRLTVV.

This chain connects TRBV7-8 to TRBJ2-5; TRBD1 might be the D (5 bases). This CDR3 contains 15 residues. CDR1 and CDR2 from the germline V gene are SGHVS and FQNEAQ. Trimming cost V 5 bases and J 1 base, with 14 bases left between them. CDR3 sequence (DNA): TGTGCCAGCAGCCCTAGGGGCCAGGCCCAAGAGACCCAGTACTTC. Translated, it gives CASSPRGQAQETQYF. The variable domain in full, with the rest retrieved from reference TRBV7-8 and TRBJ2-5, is GAGVSQSPRYKVAKRGQDVALRCDPISGHVSLFWYQQALGQGPEFLTYFQNEAQLDKSGLPSDRFFAERPEGSVSTLKIQRTQQEDSAVYLCASSPRGQAQETQYFGPGTRLLVL.

The CDR3 DNA reads as TGTGCCAGCAGAGGACAGGGGCGATCCTACGAGCAGTACTTC. Amino acids: CASRGQGRSYEQYF. The chain links TRBV2 to TRBJ2-7, with TRBD1 matching over 9 bases. This CDR3 comprises 14 residues. Germline V gene sequence: CDR1 SNHLY, CDR2 FYNNEI. V trimming: 6 bases; J trimming: 1 base; junction bases outside the gene matches: 4.

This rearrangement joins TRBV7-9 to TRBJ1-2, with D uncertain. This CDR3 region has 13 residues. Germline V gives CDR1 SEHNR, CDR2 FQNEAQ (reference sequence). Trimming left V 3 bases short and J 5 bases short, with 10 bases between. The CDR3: CASSLAVPYGYTF. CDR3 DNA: TGTGCCAGCAGCTTGGCGGTCCCTTATGGCTACACCTTC.

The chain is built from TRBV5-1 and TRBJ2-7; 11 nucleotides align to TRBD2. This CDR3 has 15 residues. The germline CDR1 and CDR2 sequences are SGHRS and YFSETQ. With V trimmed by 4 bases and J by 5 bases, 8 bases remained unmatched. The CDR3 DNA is TGCGCCAGCAGCGGAGGACTAGCGGGCGTTGACGAGCAGTACTTC. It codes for CASSGGLAGVDEQYF.

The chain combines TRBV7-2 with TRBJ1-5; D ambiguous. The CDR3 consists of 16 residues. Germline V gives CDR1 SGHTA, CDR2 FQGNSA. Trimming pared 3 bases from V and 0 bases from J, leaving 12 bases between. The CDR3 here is CASSLWAELSNQPQHF. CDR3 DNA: TGTGCCAGCAGCTTGTGGGCAGAGCTTAGCAATCAGCCCCAGCATTTT.

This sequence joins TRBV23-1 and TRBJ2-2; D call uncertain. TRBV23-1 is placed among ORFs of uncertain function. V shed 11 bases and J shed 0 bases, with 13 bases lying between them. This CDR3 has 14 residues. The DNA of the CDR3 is TGCGCCCTCCTGGCTGTAGCGAACACCGGGGAGCTGTTTTTT. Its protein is CALLAVANTGELFF.

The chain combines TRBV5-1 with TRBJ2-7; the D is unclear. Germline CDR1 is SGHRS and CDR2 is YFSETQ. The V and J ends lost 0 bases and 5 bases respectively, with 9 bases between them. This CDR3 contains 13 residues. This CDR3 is CASSLASPNEQYF. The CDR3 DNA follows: TGCGCCAGCAGCTTGGCGAGCCCCAACGAGCAGTACTTC.

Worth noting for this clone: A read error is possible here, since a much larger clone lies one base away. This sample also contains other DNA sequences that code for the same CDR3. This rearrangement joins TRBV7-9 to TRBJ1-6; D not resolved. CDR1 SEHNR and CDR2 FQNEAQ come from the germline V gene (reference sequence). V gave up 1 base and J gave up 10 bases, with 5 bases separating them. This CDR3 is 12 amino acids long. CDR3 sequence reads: CASSLDGSPLHF. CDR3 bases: TGTGCCAGCAGCTTAGATGGCTCACCCCTCCACTTT.

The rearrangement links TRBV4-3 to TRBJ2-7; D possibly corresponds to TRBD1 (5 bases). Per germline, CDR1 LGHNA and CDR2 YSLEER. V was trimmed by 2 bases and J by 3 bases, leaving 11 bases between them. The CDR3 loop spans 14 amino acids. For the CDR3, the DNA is TGCGCCAGCAGCCAATTGCAGGGTGGCTACGAGCAGTACTTC. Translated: CASSQLQGGYEQYF.

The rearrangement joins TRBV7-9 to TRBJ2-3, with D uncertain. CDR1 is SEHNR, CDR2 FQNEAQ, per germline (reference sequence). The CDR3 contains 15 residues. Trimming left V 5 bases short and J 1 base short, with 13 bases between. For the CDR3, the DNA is TGTGCCAGCAGCCCCCGGGCAGGCGGCACAGATACGCAGTATTTT. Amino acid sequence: CASSPRAGGTDTQYF.

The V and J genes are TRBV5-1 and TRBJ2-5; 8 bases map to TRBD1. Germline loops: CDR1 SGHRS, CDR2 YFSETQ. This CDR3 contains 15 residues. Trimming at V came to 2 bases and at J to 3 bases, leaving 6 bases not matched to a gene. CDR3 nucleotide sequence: TGCGCCAGCAGCTTTCAAGCAGGGGGCGAAGAGACCCAGTACTTC. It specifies CASSFQAGGEETQYF.

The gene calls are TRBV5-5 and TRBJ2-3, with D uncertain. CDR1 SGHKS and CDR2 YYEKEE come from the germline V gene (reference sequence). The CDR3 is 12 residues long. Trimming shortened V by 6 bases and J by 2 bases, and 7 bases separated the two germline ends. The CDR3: CASNRFTDTQYF. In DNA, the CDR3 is TGTGCCAGCAACCGATTCACAGATACGCAGTATTTT.

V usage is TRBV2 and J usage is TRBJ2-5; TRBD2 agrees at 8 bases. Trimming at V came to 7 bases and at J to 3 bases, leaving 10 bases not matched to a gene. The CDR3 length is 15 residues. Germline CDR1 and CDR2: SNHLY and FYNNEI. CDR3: CASTPGGVMEETQYF. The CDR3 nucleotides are TGTGCCAGCACCCCCGGGGGGGTAATGGAAGAGACCCAGTACTTC.

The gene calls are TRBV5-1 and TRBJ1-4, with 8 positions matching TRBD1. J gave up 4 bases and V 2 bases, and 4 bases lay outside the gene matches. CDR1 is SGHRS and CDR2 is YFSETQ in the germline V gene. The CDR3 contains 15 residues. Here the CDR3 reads CASSFGQGINEKLFF. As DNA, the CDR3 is TGCGCCAGCAGCTTTGGACAGGGAATTAATGAAAAACTGTTTTTT. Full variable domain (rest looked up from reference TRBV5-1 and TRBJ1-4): KAGVTQTPRYLIKTRGQQVTLSCSPISGHRSVSWYQQTPGQGLQFLFEYFSETQRNKGNFPGRFSGRQFSNSRSEMNVSTLELGDSALYLCASSFGQGINEKLFFGSGTQLSVL.

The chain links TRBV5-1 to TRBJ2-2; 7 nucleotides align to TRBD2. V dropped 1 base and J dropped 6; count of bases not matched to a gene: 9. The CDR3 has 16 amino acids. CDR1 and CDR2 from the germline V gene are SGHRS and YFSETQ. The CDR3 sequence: CASSLPGTNTAGELFF. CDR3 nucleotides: TGCGCCAGCAGCTTGCCCGGGACTAACACCGCCGGGGAGCTGTTTTTT.